This T cell receptor beta chain was recovered during a study of shared clonotypes between healthy human individuals. Study at large: Researchers drew samples from a couple of women and a few men aged 18 to 49.

Clones were read by immunoSEQ multiplex PCR, and TCRdb kept only the in-frame ones, dropping some. The sample consists of about 990,000 clones, approximately 80% of them appearing once. Sequences were obtained from memory CD4+ T cells from PBMCs. Subset noted: CD45RA-negative fraction. This clonotype originated in a man aged 18 to 29 in good health. Some clones in this sample may be carry-over from other donors' samples.

CDR3 bases: TGTGCCAGCAGCACACATCTCGGGCAGGGCTACGGCTACACCTTC. This translates into CASSTHLGQGYGYTF. The chain recombines TRBV9 with TRBJ1-2; D is possibly TRBD1 (5 bases). The CDR3 runs to 15 residues. Trimming took 4 bases from V and 8 from J, leaving 21 bases between them. The germline gives CDR1 SGDLS, CDR2 YYNGEE.